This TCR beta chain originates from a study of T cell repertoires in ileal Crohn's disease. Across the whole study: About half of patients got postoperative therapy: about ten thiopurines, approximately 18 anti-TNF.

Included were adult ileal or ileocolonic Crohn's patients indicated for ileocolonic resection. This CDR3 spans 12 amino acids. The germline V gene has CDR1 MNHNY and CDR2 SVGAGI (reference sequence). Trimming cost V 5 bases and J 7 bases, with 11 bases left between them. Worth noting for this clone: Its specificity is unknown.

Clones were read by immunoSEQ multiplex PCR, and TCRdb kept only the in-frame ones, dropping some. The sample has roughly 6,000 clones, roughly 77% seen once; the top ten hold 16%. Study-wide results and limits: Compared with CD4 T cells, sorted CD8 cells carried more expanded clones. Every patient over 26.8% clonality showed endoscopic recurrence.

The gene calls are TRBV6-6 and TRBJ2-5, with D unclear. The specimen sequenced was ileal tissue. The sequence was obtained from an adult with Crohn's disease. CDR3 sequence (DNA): TGTGCCAGCAGTCCAACCTCGGGGACCCAGTACTTC. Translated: CASSPTSGTQYF.